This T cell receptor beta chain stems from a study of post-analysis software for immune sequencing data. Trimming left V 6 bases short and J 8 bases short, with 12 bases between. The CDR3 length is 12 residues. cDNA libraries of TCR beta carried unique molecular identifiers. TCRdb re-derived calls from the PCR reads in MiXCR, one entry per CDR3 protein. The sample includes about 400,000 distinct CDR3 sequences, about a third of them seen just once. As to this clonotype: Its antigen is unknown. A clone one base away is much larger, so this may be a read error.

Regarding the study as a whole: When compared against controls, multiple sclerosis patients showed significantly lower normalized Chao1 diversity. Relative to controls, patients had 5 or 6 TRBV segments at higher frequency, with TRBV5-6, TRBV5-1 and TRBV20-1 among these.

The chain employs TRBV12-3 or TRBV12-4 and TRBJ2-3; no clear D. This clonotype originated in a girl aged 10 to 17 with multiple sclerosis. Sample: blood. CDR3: CASSRGGRTQYF. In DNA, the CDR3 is TGTGCCAGCAGCCGTGGTGGGCGTACGCAGTATTTT.